This TCR beta chain was sequenced for a study of cytomegalovirus exposure and HLA in healthy donors. Broader study findings: When a later analysis compared HLA-associated TCR beta chains with equally common others, the HLA-associated chains turned out to be more clonally expanded and to have lower generation probabilities. CMV antigen specificity of a few CMV-associated chains was confirmed in vitro.

Primers for the PCR totalled 60 Vbeta and 13 Jbeta. Assay used: immunoSEQ multiplex PCR; TCRdb lists only in-frame clones, some missing. The data hold about 130,000 clones, with 81% observed a single time. A word on this clone: Its antigen is not known.

J lost 1 base, V lost 3 bases, and 10 bases had no gene match. Germline lookup yields CDR1 SGHAT and CDR2 FQNNGV. The CDR3 is 19 amino acids. This receptor was taken from a man younger than 35 in good health and CMV-seronegative. This chain uses TRBV11-2 with TRBJ2-6, with TRBD1 matching over 9 bases. Sequencing input: PBMCs. This CDR3 reads CASSFYRGDRVSGANVLTF. The CDR3 nucleotides are TGTGCCAGCAGCTTCTATAGGGGGGACAGGGTTTCTGGGGCCAACGTCCTGACTTTC.